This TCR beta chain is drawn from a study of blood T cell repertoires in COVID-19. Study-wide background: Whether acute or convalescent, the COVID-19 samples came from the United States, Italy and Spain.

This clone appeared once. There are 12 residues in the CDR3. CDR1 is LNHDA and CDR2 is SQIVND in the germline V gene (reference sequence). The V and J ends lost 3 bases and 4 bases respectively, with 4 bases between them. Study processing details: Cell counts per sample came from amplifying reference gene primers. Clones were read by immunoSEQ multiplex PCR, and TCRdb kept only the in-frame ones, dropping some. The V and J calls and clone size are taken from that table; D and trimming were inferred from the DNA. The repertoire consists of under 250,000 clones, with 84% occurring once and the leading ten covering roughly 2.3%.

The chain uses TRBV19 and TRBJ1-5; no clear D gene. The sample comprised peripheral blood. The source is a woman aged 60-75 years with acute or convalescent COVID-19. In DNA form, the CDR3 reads TGTGCCAGTAGTATGAGAAATCAGCCCCAGCATTTT. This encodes CASSMRNQPQHF.